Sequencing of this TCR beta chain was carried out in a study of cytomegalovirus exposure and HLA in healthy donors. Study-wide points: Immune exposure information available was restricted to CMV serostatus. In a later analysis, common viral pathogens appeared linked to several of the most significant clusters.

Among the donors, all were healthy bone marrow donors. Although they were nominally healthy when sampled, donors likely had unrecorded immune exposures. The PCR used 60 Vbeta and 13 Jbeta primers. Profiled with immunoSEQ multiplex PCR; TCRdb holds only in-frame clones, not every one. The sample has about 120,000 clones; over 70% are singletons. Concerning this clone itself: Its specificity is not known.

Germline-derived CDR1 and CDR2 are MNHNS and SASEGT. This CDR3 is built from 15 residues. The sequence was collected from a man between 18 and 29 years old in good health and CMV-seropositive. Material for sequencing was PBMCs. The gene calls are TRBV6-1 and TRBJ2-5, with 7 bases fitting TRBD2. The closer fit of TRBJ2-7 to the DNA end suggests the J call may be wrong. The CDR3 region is CASSELTGGSYEQYF. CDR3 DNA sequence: TGTGCCAGCAGTGAATTAACGGGAGGCTCCTACGAGCAGTACTTC.